This entry lists 25 T cell receptor beta chains sequenced from one sample in a study of T cell responses to AZD1222 COVID-19 vaccine. Repertoires were generated with immunoSEQ multiplex PCR, while TCRdb's copy carries only in-frame clones and drops some. This table has tens of thousands of clones, 80% to 90% appearing once. The material was peripheral blood, obtained 28 days after the second AZD1222 dose. The source is an adult who received the AZD1222 COVID-19 vaccine.

This chain links TRBV12-3 or TRBV12-4 with TRBJ1-1; D uncertain. The CDR3 loop spans 13 amino acids. Trimming removed 5 bases from V and 3 bases from J, with 10 bases in between. The CDR3 nucleotides are TGTGCCAGCAGTACCTGGGGTTACACTGAAGCTTTCTTT. Its translation: CASSTWGYTEAFF.

The gene calls are TRBV19 and TRBJ1-1; D unclear. CDR1 and CDR2 from the germline V gene are LNHDA and SQIVND (reference sequence). CDR3 size: 13 residues. Trimming removed 7 bases at V and 0 bases at J, with 9 bases between. CDR3 nucleotide sequence: TGTGCCAGTACCCTTAGTTTGAACACTGAAGCTTTCTTT. The encoded protein is CASTLSLNTEAFF.

In DNA form, the CDR3 reads TGCAGTGCTAGTTCCGGGTCGGGAAGCAATCAGCCCCAGCATTTT. It is translated as CSASSGSGSNQPQHF. V and J are TRBV20-1 and TRBJ1-5; the D is unclear. The CDR3 has 15 amino acids. In germline, CDR1 is DFQATT, CDR2 SNEGSKA (reference sequence). V was cut by 3 bases and J by 1 base, with 13 bases left in between.

This clone was observed a handful of times. The V and J genes are TRBV11-1 and TRBJ2-3; D remains unclear. The germline CDR1 and CDR2 sequences are SGHAT and FQDESV (reference sequence). The CDR3 has 13 amino acids. V lost 2 bases and J 4 bases, leaving 7 bases between the germline ends. CDR3 in DNA: TGTGCCAGCAGCTTAAACCCAGCAGATACGCAGTATTTT. Its translation is CASSLNPADTQYF.

The table lists this clone with a count of one. This chain links TRBV6-2 or TRBV6-3 with TRBJ1-2; D unresolved. The CDR3 is 12 residues long. V was clipped by 4 bases and J by 3 bases, with 6 bases between them. The germline CDR1 and CDR2 sequences are MNHEY and SVGEGT. In DNA, the CDR3 is TGTGCCAGCAGTTTCGGCGACTATGGCTACACCTTC. Translation gives CASSFGDYGYTF.

This clone was seen only once. The rearrangement joins TRBV9 to TRBJ1-1, with D perhaps TRBD1 (5 bases). Germline loops: CDR1 SGDLS, CDR2 YYNGEE. V gave up 0 bases and J gave up 1 base, with 10 bases separating them. The CDR3 is 15 residues long. DNA of the CDR3: TGTGCCAGCAGCGTAGAGGCTGGGACGAACACTGAAGCTTTCTTT. Translating gives CASSVEAGTNTEAFF. Full variable domain (outside the CDR3, taken from reference TRBV9 and TRBJ1-1): DSGVTQTPKHLITATGQRVTLRCSPRSGDLSVYWYQQSLDQGLQFLIQYYNGEERAKGNILERFSAQQFPDLHSELNLSSLELGDSALYFCASSVEAGTNTEAFFGQGTRLTVV.

V gene TRBV9 combines with J gene TRBJ1-2; 7 bases fit TRBD1. The CDR3 is 15 amino acids. Unmatched junction bases numbered 6, after V lost 0 bases and J lost 4 bases. Per the germline V gene, CDR1 is SGDLS and CDR2 is YYNGEE. CDR3 loop: CASSVAGGQTYGYTF. The CDR3 DNA follows: TGTGCCAGCAGCGTAGCGGGGGGACAGACCTATGGCTACACCTTC.

For this clone: This same CDR3 is encoded by further DNA sequences in the sample. V usage is TRBV9 and J usage is TRBJ1-2; 7 positions match TRBD1. The germline CDR1 and CDR2 sequences are SGDLS and YYNGEE. The CDR3 is 14 amino acids. The V segment lost 0 bases and the J segment 3 bases; nucleotides outside the gene matches: 2. The CDR3 sequence is CASSVGGGDYGYTF. The CDR3 DNA reads as TGTGCCAGCAGCGTAGGAGGGGGCGACTATGGCTACACCTTC.

This chain joins TRBV11-2 and TRBJ1-2; no clear D. CDR1 is SGHAT, CDR2 FQNNGV, per germline. This CDR3 spans 12 amino acids. Trimming removed 5 bases from V and 3 bases from J, with 7 bases in between. The CDR3 sequence: CASSPDHYGYTF. As DNA, the CDR3 is TGTGCCAGCAGCCCAGACCACTATGGCTACACCTTC. Full variable domain (remainder filled in from reference TRBV11-2 and TRBJ1-2): EAGVAQSPRYKIIEKRQSVAFWCNPISGHATLYWYQQILGQGPKLLIQFQNNGVVDDSQLPKDRFSAERLKGVDSTLKIQPAKLEDSAVYLCASSPDHYGYTFGSGTRLTVV.

J is TRBJ1-6 and V is TRBV28; D may be TRBD1 (5 bases). This CDR3 is built from 16 residues. Deletions cut 7 bases from V and 7 bases from J, with 20 bases between. Germline CDR1 and CDR2: MDHEN and SYDVKM. The CDR3 bases are TGTGCCAGCACCCCTAAATGGGGGTATGCGAATTCACCCCTCCACTTT. This gives the protein CASTPKWGYANSPLHF.

The chain is built from TRBV11-3 and TRBJ2-4, with a tentative D call TRBD1 (5 bases). Per germline, CDR1 SGHNT and CDR2 YENEEA. With 0 bases removed from V and 3 bases from J, the gap between germline ends came to 18 bases. This CDR3 spans 18 amino acids. The CDR3 reads CASSLEGRRIADKNIQYF. The CDR3 DNA reads as TGTGCCAGCAGCTTAGAGGGGCGGCGGATTGCGGACAAAAACATTCAGTACTTC.

Regarding this clone: A junction boundary mismatches the germline segment, possibly from a read error. This rearrangement joins TRBV5-1 to TRBJ2-5, with 13 bases identical to TRBD2. CDR3 length: 15 amino acids. Per the germline V gene, CDR1 is SGHRS and CDR2 is YFSETQ. The CDR3 nucleotides are TGCGCCAGCAGCCCGGGACTAGCGGGACAAGGGACCCAGTACTTC. Its translation is CASSPGLAGQGTQYF.

This clone was detected a few times. The J gene is TRBJ2-7, the V gene TRBV5-1; D call uncertain. Trimming removed 0 bases at V and 2 bases at J, with 9 bases between. The CDR3 is 14 amino acids. Germline CDR1 and CDR2: SGHRS and YFSETQ. The CDR3 nucleotides are TGCGCCAGCAGCTTGGAGACGGAAGCCTACGAGCAGTACTTC. Its protein product is CASSLETEAYEQYF. Based on the CDR3 plus reference TRBV5-1 and TRBJ2-7, the full variable domain is KAGVTQTPRYLIKTRGQQVTLSCSPISGHRSVSWYQQTPGQGLQFLFEYFSETQRNKGNFPGRFSGRQFSNSRSEMNVSTLELGDSALYLCASSLETEAYEQYFGPGTRLTVT.

The chain couples TRBV9 to TRBJ1-2; maybe TRBD1 (6 bases). V lost 0 bases, J lost 6 bases, and 12 bases lay in between. Germline lookup yields CDR1 SGDLS and CDR2 YYNGEE. CDR3 length: 14 amino acids. This CDR3 reads CASSVASGVDGYTF. The CDR3 DNA reads TGTGCCAGCAGCGTAGCGTCAGGGGTGGATGGCTACACCTTC.

The V call is TRBV28, the J call TRBJ1-1; D not certain. V was clipped by 8 bases and J by 1 base, with 11 bases between them. Germline values: CDR1 MDHEN, CDR2 SYDVKM. This CDR3 has 13 residues. The CDR3 coding sequence is TGTGCCAGCGGCCGGGCAGGGAACACTGAAGCTTTCTTT. Its protein is CASGRAGNTEAFF.

The chain is built from TRBV13 and TRBJ2-1, with unresolved D. The V and J ends lost 4 bases and 8 bases respectively, with 15 bases between them. Looked up from germline, CDR1 is PRHDT and CDR2 is FYEKMQ (reference sequence). The CDR3 has 14 amino acids. CDR3 sequence (DNA): TGTGCCAGCAGCTCTCCGCCAGAGGTGGATGAGCAGTTCTTC. The encoded protein is CASSSPPEVDEQFF.

This rearrangement joins TRBV28 to TRBJ2-2; TRBD2 might be the D (5 bases). V gave up 7 bases and J gave up 7 bases, with 16 bases separating them. The CDR3 runs 14 residues. From germline, CDR1 is MDHEN and CDR2 SYDVKM. CDR3 residues: CASKGAIGHGELFF. The CDR3 coding sequence is TGTGCCAGCAAGGGAGCAATTGGTCACGGGGAGCTGTTTTTT.

The chain employs TRBV5-4 and TRBJ2-5; 9 bases are shared with TRBD2. The CDR3 length is 16 residues. CDR1 is SGHNT and CDR2 is YYREEE in the germline V gene (reference sequence). J lost 5 bases, V lost 4 bases, and 12 bases had no gene match. CDR3 DNA: TGTGCCAGCAGCACGACTAGCGGCTCCTGGGGGGAGACCCAGTACTTC. Its translation is CASSTTSGSWGETQYF. Complete variable domain (other parts from reference TRBV5-4 and TRBJ2-5): ETGVTQSPTHLIKTRGQQVTLRCSSQSGHNTVSWYQQALGQGPQFIFQYYREEENGRGNFPPRFSGLQFPNYSSELNVNALELDDSALYLCASSTTSGSWGETQYFGPGTRLLVL.

The rearrangement joins TRBV3-1 (or the pseudogene TRBV3-2) to TRBJ1-4; 7 nucleotides align to TRBD1. Trimming at V came to 1 base and at J to 4 bases, leaving 9 bases not matched to a gene. Germline assignment: CDR1 LGHDT and CDR2 YNNKEL (reference sequence). The CDR3 spans 17 residues. CDR3 residues: CASSQVHRDSRNEKLFF. DNA for the CDR3: TGTGCCAGCAGCCAAGTTCACCGGGACAGCCGTAATGAAAAACTGTTTTTT.

The rearrangement links TRBV9 to TRBJ1-3; D possibly corresponds to TRBD1 (6 bases). Germline V gene data show CDR1 as SGDLS and CDR2 as YYNGEE. Between the trimmed V and J ends, which lost 2 bases and 2 bases, there was a span of 8 bases. The CDR3 extends over 14 amino acids. In DNA, the CDR3 is TGTGCCAGCAGCGTCCACAGGGCTGGAAACACCATATATTTT. Protein: CASSVHRAGNTIYF.

In this sample, this clone turned up a few times. This sequence joins TRBV5-1 and TRBJ1-2, with 7 nucleotides matching TRBD1. With 0 bases clipped from V and 4 bases from J, the junction kept 3 bases outside the gene matches. CDR1 is SGHRS, CDR2 YFSETQ, per germline. The CDR3 is 14 residues long. The CDR3 sequence is CASSLGQGAYGYTF. CDR3 nucleotide sequence: TGCGCCAGCAGCTTGGGACAGGGCGCCTATGGCTACACCTTC.

The V and J genes are TRBV3-1 (or the pseudogene TRBV3-2) and TRBJ2-3; D is ambiguous. Per germline, CDR1 LGHDT and CDR2 YNNKEL (reference sequence). This CDR3 has 13 amino acids. The V gene lost 0 bases and the J gene lost 8 bases, with 9 bases spanning the gap. CDR3 sequence reads: CASSQELKGTQYF. The CDR3 bases are TGTGCCAGCAGCCAAGAACTCAAGGGTACGCAGTATTTT.

The chain joins TRBV25-1 to TRBJ1-1, with D unresolved. V was clipped by 4 bases and J by 2 bases, with 14 bases between them. The CDR3 extends over 15 amino acids. Germline V gene data show CDR1 as MGHDK and CDR2 as SYGVNS. DNA for the CDR3: TGTGCCAGCAGTGGAATTCCGGGCTTAAACACTGAAGCTTTCTTT. This gives the protein CASSGIPGLNTEAFF. The variable domain in full, with the rest retrieved from reference TRBV25-1 and TRBJ1-1, is EADIYQTPRYLVIGTGKKITLECSQTMGHDKMYWYQQDPGMELHLIHYSYGVNSTEKGDLSSESTVSRIRTEHFPLTLESARPSHTSQYLCASSGIPGLNTEAFFGQGTRLTVV.

The genes are TRBV5-4 and TRBJ1-1; no firm D call. Trimming removed 4 bases from V and 1 base from J, with 5 bases in between. This CDR3 has 12 amino acids. Germline values: CDR1 SGHNT, CDR2 YYREEE (reference sequence). The DNA of the CDR3 is TGTGCCAGCAGCCTTACGAACACTGAAGCTTTCTTT. As protein: CASSLTNTEAFF.

This chain connects TRBV7-2 to TRBJ2-6; no definite D call. Germline V gene data show CDR1 as SGHTA and CDR2 as FQGNSA. The CDR3 contains 15 residues. Trimming cost V 6 bases and J 0 bases, with 9 bases left between them. The CDR3 sequence is CASSLSHSGANVLTF. The DNA for the CDR3 is TGTGCCAGCAGTTTGTCCCACTCTGGGGCCAACGTCCTGACTTTC.